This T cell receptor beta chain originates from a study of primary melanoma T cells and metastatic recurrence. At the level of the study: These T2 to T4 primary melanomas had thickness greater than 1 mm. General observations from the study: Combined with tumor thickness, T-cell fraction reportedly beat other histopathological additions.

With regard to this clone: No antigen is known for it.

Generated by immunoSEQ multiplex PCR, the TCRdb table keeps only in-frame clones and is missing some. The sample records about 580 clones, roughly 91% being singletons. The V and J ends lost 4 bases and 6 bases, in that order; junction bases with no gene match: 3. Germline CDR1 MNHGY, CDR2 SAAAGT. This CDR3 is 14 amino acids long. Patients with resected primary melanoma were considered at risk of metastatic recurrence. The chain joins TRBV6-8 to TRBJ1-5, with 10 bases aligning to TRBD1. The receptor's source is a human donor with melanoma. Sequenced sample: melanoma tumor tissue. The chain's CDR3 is CASSWTGGIQPQHF. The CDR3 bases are TGTGCCAGCAGTTGGACAGGGGGGATTCAGCCCCAGCATTTT.